The clone carrying this T cell receptor (beta chain) was seen ten or more times. CDR1 is GTSNPN and CDR2 is SVGIG in the germline V gene (reference sequence). The V gene lost 3 bases and the J gene lost 2 bases, with 7 bases spanning the gap. CDR3 length equals 13 residues. This entry is derived from a study of neurological immune-mediated disorders. TCRdb itself ran the 5' RACE reads through MiXCR, one entry per CDR3 protein. The sample holds 31,000 or so distinct CDR3 sequences, approximately 4.5% seen once. The chain links TRBV30 to TRBJ2-2; TRBD1 might be the D (6 bases). Sequencing was performed on PBMCs. This clonotype was obtained from a man between 18 and 29 years old in good health. CDR3 sequence reads: CAWRGTNTGELFF. Written as DNA, the CDR3 is TGTGCCTGGAGGGGGACAAACACCGGGGAGCTGTTTTTT.